This T cell receptor beta chain originates from a study of early T cells in non-severe SARS-CoV-2 infection. Study in general: Alpha and beta chains were unpaired, from unsorted whole-blood bulk RNA.

This clonotype has a handful of counts. A read error may produce the germline difference seen at one junction end. The CDR3 is 14 residues long. cDNA molecules, individually, were tagged with unique molecular identifiers. TCRdb fed the 5' RACE reads into MiXCR, producing one record per CDR3 protein. Here the sample spans 70,000 to 90,000 distinct CDR3 sequences, roughly a tenth being singletons. The source was whole blood, collected at baseline. The chain has TRBV12-3 or TRBV12-4 and TRBJ2-7, with 11 bases that match TRBD2. The TCR was taken from an adult who was a healthcare worker with PCR-confirmed SARS-CoV-2 infection or an uninfected control (not recorded which). CDR3 sequence: CASSIAGGLYEQYF. CDR3 DNA: TGTGCCAGCAGTATAGCGGGAGGGTTATACGAGCAGTACTTC.